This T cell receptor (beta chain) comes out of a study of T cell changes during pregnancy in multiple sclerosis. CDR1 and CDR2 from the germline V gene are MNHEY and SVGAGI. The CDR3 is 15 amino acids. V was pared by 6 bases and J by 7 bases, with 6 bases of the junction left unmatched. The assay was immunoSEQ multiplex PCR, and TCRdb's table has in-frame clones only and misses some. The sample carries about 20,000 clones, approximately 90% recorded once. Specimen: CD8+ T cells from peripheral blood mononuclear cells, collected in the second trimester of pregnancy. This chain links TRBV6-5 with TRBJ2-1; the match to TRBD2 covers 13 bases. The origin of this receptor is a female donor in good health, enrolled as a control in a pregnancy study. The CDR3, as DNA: TGTGCCAGCAGCACGGGACTAGCGGGATGGAATGAGCAGTTCTTC. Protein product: CASSTGLAGWNEQFF.